A selection of T cell receptor beta chains follows, all from one sample in a study of technical replicates of blood from a few donors. This table comes from immunoSEQ multiplex PCR, and its TCRdb copy is limited to in-frame clones, with some not included. The sample has approximately 59,000 clones, about 90% seen once. Sequencing was done on a sample of PBMCs. The receptors were gathered from a human donor in good health. Some clones in this sample may be carry-over from other donors' samples. Both conserved end residues are part of each CDR3. The D gene is left open where the match is weak. Expanded clones get a size class; other rows say once, few or many, or leave the size out.

clone size: few
D gene: TRBD1
V gene: TRBV5-4
CDR3 length: 14
J gene: TRBJ1-1
CDR3 DNA: TGTGCCAGCAGCTCGTCTGGACAGGTCCTTGAAGCTTTCTTT
CDR3 protein: CASSSSGQVLEAFF

clone size: .
D gene: .
V gene: TRBV16
CDR3 length: 14
J gene: TRBJ2-7
CDR3 DNA: TGTGCCAGCAGCCAATCCCCTCGTTCGGACGAGCAGTACTTC
CDR3 protein: CASSQSPRSDEQYF

clone size: .
D gene: .
V gene: TRBV19
CDR3 length: 14
J gene: TRBJ1-1
CDR3 DNA: TGTGCCAGTAGTCCGCCGGTTAGCCTAGCTGAAGCTTTCTTT
CDR3 protein: CASSPPVSLAEAFF

clone size: .
D gene: .
V gene: TRBV5-1
CDR3 length: 15
J gene: TRBJ2-7
CDR3 DNA: TGCGCCAGCAGCTTACTTCCCCCCGATGCCTACGAGCAGTACTTC
CDR3 protein: CASSLLPPDAYEQYF

clone size: .
D gene: .
V gene: TRBV2
CDR3 length: 18
J gene: TRBJ1-1
CDR3 DNA: TGTGCCAGCAGTGAAGCTGCAGGAGGTTTCGTTGGGGACACTGAAGCTTTCTTT
CDR3 protein: CASSEAAGGFVGDTEAFF

clone size: once
D gene: TRBD2
V gene: TRBV6-1
CDR3 length: 15
J gene: TRBJ2-5
CDR3 DNA: TGTGCCAGCACTGAGACTAGCGGGGGGTCAGAGACCCAGTACTTC
CDR3 protein: CASTETSGGSETQYF

clone size: .
D gene: TRBD2
V gene: TRBV10-3
CDR3 length: 15
J gene: TRBJ2-1
CDR3 DNA: TGTGCCATCGGGGCTAGCGGGGAACAATACAATGAGCAGTTCTTC
CDR3 protein: CAIGASGEQYNEQFF

clone size: .
D gene: TRBD2
V gene: TRBV15
CDR3 length: 15
J gene: TRBJ2-1
CDR3 DNA: TGTGCCACCGGTCCTAGGAGCGGGAGTTCCAATGAGCAGTTCTTC
CDR3 protein: CATGPRSGSSNEQFF

clone size: .
D gene: TRBD2
V gene: TRBV4-2
CDR3 length: 16
J gene: TRBJ2-2
CDR3 DNA: TGTGCCAGCAGCCAAGAGTCTAGCGGGGGGGCGGGGGAGCTGTTTTTT
CDR3 protein: CASSQESSGGAGELFF

clone size: .
D gene: TRBD1
V gene: TRBV6-5
CDR3 length: 15
J gene: TRBJ1-1
CDR3 DNA: TGTGCCAGCAGTTACTTCGGACAGGGGAACACTGAAGCTTTCTTT
CDR3 protein: CASSYFGQGNTEAFF

clone size: many
D gene: TRBD1
V gene: TRBV10-3
CDR3 length: 19
J gene: TRBJ1-3
CDR3 DNA: TGTGCCATCAGTAGCACCTTTGGGACAGGGGTGTCCTCTGGAAACACCATATATTTT
CDR3 protein: CAISSTFGTGVSSGNTIYF

clone size: .
D gene: .
V gene: TRBV11-2
CDR3 length: 15
J gene: TRBJ2-3
CDR3 DNA: TGTGCCAGCAGCTTAGGTGGTCCGGTCTGGGATACGCAGTATTTT
CDR3 protein: CASSLGGPVWDTQYF

clone size: .
D gene: TRBD2
V gene: TRBV5-1
CDR3 length: 17
J gene: TRBJ2-5
CDR3 DNA: TGCGCCAGCAGCTTGCAAGCGGGAGCGCGCCGGGGTGAGACCCAGTACTTC
CDR3 protein: CASSLQAGARRGETQYF

clone size: .
D gene: TRBD1
V gene: TRBV19
CDR3 length: 16
J gene: TRBJ2-4
CDR3 DNA: TGTGCCAGTAGTACTGGGACAGGGGGCCGAAAAAACATTCAGTACTTC
CDR3 protein: CASSTGTGGRKNIQYF

clone size: .
D gene: TRBD2
V gene: TRBV11-2
CDR3 length: 14
J gene: TRBJ2-5
CDR3 DNA: TGTGCCAGCAGCTTAATGCTAGCGGACGAGACCCAGTACTTC
CDR3 protein: CASSLMLADETQYF

clone size: .
D gene: .
V gene: TRBV18
CDR3 length: 16
J gene: TRBJ2-7
CDR3 DNA: TGTGCCAGCTCACCCCTCTCACTAGCAGGAGCCTACGAGCAGTACTTC
CDR3 protein: CASSPLSLAGAYEQYF

clone size: .
D gene: TRBD2
V gene: TRBV7-3
CDR3 length: 16
J gene: TRBJ2-1
CDR3 DNA: TGTGCCAGCAGCTTAAGGGCTAGCGGGGGGAACAATGAGCAGTTCTTC
CDR3 protein: CASSLRASGGNNEQFF

clone size: once
D gene: TRBD2
V gene: TRBV7-3
CDR3 length: 13
J gene: TRBJ2-7
CDR3 DNA: TGTGCCAGCAGCCCGGGGGGGACCTACGAGCAGTACTTC
CDR3 protein: CASSPGGTYEQYF

clone size: .
D gene: .
V gene: TRBV7-3
CDR3 length: 16
J gene: TRBJ2-1
CDR3 DNA: TGTGCCAGCAGCTTAAGAGGCGGGGCCTCCAGGAATGAGCAGTTCTTC
CDR3 protein: CASSLRGGASRNEQFF

clone size: .
D gene: .
V gene: TRBV7-2
CDR3 length: 12
J gene: TRBJ2-3
CDR3 DNA: TGTGCCAGCAGGGGCGAGGGAGATACGCAGTATTTT
CDR3 protein: CASRGEGDTQYF

clone size: .
D gene: TRBD1
V gene: TRBV7-9
CDR3 length: 14
J gene: TRBJ1-1
CDR3 DNA: TGTGCCAGCAGCACGACAGGGACTTTGACTGAAGCTTTCTTT
CDR3 protein: CASSTTGTLTEAFF

clone size: once
D gene: .
V gene: TRBV7-9
CDR3 length: 15
J gene: TRBJ1-1
CDR3 DNA: TGTGCCAGCAGCTTAGGCACTGGGGCAGGCACTGAAGCTTTCTTT
CDR3 protein: CASSLGTGAGTEAFF

clone size: .
D gene: TRBD2
V gene: TRBV5-6
CDR3 length: 16
J gene: TRBJ2-7
CDR3 DNA: TGTGCCAGCAGCTTCACTAGCGGGACCCGCTCCTACGAGCAGTACTTC
CDR3 protein: CASSFTSGTRSYEQYF

clone size: .
D gene: .
V gene: TRBV4-1
CDR3 length: 14
J gene: TRBJ2-3
CDR3 DNA: TGCGCCAGCGGGCATCCAGTCAGCACAGATACGCAGTATTTT
CDR3 protein: CASGHPVSTDTQYF

clone size: few
D gene: .
V gene: TRBV19
CDR3 length: 12
J gene: TRBJ2-1
CDR3 DNA: TGTTTAGGAAAGGGAGTGCGGAATGAGCAGTTCTTC
CDR3 protein: CLGKGVRNEQFF